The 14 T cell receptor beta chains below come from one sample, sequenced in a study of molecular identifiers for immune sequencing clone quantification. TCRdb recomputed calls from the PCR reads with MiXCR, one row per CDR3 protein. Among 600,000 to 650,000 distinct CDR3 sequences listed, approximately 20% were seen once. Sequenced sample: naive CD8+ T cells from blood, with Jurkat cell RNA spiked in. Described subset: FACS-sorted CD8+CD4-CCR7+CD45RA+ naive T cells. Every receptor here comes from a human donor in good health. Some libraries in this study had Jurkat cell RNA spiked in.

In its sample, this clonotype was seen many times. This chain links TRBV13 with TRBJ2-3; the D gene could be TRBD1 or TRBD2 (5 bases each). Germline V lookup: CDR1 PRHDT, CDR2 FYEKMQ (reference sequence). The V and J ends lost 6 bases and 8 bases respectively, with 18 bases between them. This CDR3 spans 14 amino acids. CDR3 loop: CASRGSGRPGTQYF. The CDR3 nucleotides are TGTGCCAGCAGGGGATCAGGGAGACCGGGTACGCAGTATTTT. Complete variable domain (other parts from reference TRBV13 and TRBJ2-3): AAGVIQSPRHLIKEKRETATLKCYPIPRHDTVYWYQQGPGQDPQFLISFYEKMQSDKGSIPDRFSAQQFSDYHSELNMSSLELGDSALYFCASRGSGRPGTQYFGPGTRLTVL.

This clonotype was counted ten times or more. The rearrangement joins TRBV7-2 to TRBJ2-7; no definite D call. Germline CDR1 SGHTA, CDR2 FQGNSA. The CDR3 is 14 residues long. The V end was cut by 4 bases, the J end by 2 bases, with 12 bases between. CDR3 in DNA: TGTGCCAGCAGCTCCTACACCGGTGCCTACGAGCAGTACTTC. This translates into CASSSYTGAYEQYF.

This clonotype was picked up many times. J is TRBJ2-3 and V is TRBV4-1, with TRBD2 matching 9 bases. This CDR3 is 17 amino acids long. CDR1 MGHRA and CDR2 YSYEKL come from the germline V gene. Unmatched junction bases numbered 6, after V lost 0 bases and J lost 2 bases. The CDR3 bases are TGCGCCAGCAGCCAAGATCAGACTAGCGGCCTCACAGATACGCAGTATTTT. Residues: CASSQDQTSGLTDTQYF.

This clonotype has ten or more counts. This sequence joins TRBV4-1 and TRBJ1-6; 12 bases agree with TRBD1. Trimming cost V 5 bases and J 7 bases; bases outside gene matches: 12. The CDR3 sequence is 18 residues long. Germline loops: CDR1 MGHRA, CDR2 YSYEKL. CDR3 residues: CASSESPGQGAENSPLHF. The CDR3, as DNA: TGCGCCAGCAGCGAAAGCCCGGGACAGGGGGCTGAGAATTCACCCCTCCACTTT.

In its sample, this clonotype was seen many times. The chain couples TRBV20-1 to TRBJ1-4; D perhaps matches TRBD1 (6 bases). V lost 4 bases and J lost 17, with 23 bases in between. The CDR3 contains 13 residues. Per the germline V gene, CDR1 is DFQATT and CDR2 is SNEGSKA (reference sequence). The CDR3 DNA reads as TGCAGTGCTACACTCGCGAACACAGGGAATCACTTTTTT. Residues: CSATLANTGNHFF.

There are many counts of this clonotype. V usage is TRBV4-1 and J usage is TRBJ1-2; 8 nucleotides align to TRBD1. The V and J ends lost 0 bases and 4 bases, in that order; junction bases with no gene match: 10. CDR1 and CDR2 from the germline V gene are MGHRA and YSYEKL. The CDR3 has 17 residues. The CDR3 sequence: CASSQDGQGTSAYGYTF. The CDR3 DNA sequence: TGCGCCAGCAGCCAAGATGGACAGGGTACTTCTGCCTATGGCTACACCTTC.

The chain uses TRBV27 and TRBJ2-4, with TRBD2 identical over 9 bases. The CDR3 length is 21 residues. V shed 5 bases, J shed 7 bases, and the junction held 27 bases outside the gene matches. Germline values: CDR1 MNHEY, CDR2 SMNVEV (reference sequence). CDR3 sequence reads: CASSPISGGAGGNLRTNIQYF. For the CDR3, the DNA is TGTGCCAGCAGTCCGATCTCCGGGGGTGCGGGGGGGAATCTGAGAACGAACATTCAGTACTTC.

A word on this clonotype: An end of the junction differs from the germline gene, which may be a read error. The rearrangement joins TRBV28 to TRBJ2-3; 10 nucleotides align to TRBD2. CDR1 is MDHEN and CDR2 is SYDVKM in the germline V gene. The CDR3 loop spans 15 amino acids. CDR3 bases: TGTGCCAGCAGTTTCCCTAGCGGGAGCACAAATACGCAGTATTTT. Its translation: CASSFPSGSTNTQYF. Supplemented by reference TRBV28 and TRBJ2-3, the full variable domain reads DVKVTQSSRYLVKRTGEKVFLECVQDMDHENMFWYRQDPGLGLRLIYFSYDVKMKEKGDIPEGYSVSREKKERFSLILESASTNQTSMYLCASSFPSGSTNTQYFGPGTRLTVL.

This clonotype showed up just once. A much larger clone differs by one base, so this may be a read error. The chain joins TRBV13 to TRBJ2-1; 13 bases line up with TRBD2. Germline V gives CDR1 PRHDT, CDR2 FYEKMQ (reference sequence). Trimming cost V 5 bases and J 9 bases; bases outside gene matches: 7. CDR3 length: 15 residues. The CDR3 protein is CASSPGLAGVSEQFF. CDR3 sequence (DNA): TGTGCCAGCAGCCCCGGACTAGCGGGAGTAAGTGAGCAGTTCTTC.

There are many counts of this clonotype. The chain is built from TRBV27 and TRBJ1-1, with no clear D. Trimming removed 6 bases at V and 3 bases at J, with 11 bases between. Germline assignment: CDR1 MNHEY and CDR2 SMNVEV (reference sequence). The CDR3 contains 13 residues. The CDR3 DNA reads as TGTGCCAGCAGCTTAACAGCGTACACTGAAGCTTTCTTT. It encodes CASSLTAYTEAFF.

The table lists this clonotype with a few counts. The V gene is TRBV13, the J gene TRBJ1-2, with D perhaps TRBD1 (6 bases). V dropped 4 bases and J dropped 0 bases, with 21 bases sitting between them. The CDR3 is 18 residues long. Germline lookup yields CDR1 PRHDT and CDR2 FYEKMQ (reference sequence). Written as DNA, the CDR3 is TGTGCCAGCAGCTCCTCCGGGGGGCTGGAGAATGCTAACTATGGCTACACCTTC. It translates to CASSSSGGLENANYGYTF.

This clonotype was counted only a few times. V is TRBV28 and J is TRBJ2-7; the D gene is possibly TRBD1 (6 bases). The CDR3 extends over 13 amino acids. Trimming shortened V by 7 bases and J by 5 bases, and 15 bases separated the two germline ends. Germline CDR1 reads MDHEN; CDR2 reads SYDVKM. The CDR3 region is CASTSASGDEQYF. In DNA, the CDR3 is TGTGCCAGCACAAGCGCGTCAGGGGACGAGCAGTACTTC.

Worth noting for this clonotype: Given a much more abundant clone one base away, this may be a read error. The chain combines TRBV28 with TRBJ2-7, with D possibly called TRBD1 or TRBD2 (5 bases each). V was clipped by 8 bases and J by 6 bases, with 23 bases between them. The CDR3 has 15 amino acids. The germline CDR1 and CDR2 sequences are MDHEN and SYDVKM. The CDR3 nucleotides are TGTGCCAGCGGCCCAGTGGTCGGGACCTCGGGCGAGCAGTACTTC. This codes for CASGPVVGTSGEQYF.

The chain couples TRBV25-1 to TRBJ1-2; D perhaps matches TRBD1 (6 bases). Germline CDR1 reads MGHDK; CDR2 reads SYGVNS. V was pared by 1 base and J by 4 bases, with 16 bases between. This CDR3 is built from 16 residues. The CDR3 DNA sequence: TGTGCCAGCAGTGAATCTGGGGGCAGTCTGTCCTATGGCTACACCTTC. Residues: CASSESGGSLSYGYTF.